Each of the 27 T cell receptor beta chains below was sequenced from the same sample in a study of CXCR3-negative and CXCR3-positive naive CD8 T cells. Antigens of these TCRs are unknown. General observations from the study: For CXCR3-positive naive cells, TRB CDR3s were more hydrophobic than those of CXCR3-negative naive cells.

The libraries of TRB cDNA were constructed through 5' RACE using UMI labels. Using the 5' RACE reads, TCRdb records one entry per CDR3 protein without DNA. The sample table sets out 140,000 to 150,000 distinct CDR3 sequences. Sequences were obtained from naive CXCR3+ CD8+ T cells from blood. Subset described: CD45RO-CCR7+CD27+CD95- naive CD8+ T cells expressing CXCR3 (TNR3+). The receptor set was obtained from a human donor in good health. Some clones in this sample may be carry-over from other donors' samples.

The chain recombines TRBV5-1 with TRBJ2-3. The CDR3 loop spans 14 amino acids. CDR1 SGHRS and CDR2 YFSETQ come from the germline V gene. Here the CDR3 reads CASSLEAGTDTQYF.

The gene calls are TRBV6-5 and TRBJ2-1; TCRdb proposes TRBD2, but this gene call is untestable without DNA. The CDR3 totals 14 residues. CDR1 and CDR2 from the germline V gene are MNHEY and SVGAGI. The CDR3 loop reads CASSPSQTYNEQFF.

The V gene is TRBV6-6, the J gene TRBJ2-7. The CDR3 covers 13 residues. CDR1 and CDR2 (germline): MNHNY, SVGAGI (reference sequence). The CDR3 loop is CASSTGQSYEQYF.

This chain joins TRBV9 and TRBJ2-2. Germline CDR1 reads SGDLS; CDR2 reads YYNGEE. The CDR3 consists of 13 residues. The CDR3 is CASSVPGSGELFF.

The V gene is TRBV5-1, the J gene TRBJ1-1; TCRdb indicates TRBD1, and absent DNA this call remains unverified. The CDR3 is 14 amino acids. In germline, CDR1 is SGHRS, CDR2 YFSETQ. CDR3 loop: CASSLAGGLGEAFF.

V is TRBV7-2 and J is TRBJ1-2. CDR1 SGHTA and CDR2 FQGNSA come from the germline V gene. CDR3 length: 12 amino acids. The CDR3 sequence is CASSLMELGYTF.

The chain links TRBV12-3 or TRBV12-4 to TRBJ1-1; as DNA is missing, the TRBD1 call by TCRdb cannot be tested. This CDR3 is built from 14 residues. CDR3 amino acids: CATPGGGFGTEAFF.

The chain is built from TRBV29-1 and TRBJ2-3. The CDR3 is 13 amino acids. Germline loops: CDR1 SQVTM, CDR2 ANQGSEA. The CDR3 here is CSVSETSTDTQYF.

The chain joins TRBV4-2 to TRBJ2-5; the TCRdb call, TRBD1, lacks DNA for checking. Germline assignment: CDR1 LGHNA and CDR2 YNFKEQ. This CDR3 is 17 amino acids long. The CDR3: CASSQDRINREWETQYF.

The chain couples TRBV6-5 to TRBJ1-5; as DNA is missing, the TRBD1 call by TCRdb cannot be tested. In germline, CDR1 is MNHEY, CDR2 SVGAGI. The CDR3 is 15 residues long. Here the CDR3 reads CASSYSGGSNQPQHF.

The V call is TRBV29-1, the J call TRBJ2-7; the TRBD1 assignment by TCRdb is unverifiable without DNA. The length of the CDR3 is 15 residues. Germline V gene sequence: CDR1 SQVTM, CDR2 ANQGSEA. The CDR3 sequence is CSVEETGSLTYEQYF.

The V call is TRBV25-1, the J call TRBJ1-1; TCRdb designates TRBD1, a call that cannot be tested without DNA. The V gene's germline CDR1 is MGHDK and CDR2 SYGVNS. This CDR3 has 15 amino acids. The chain's CDR3 is CASSEYQGLNTEAFF.

V usage is TRBV19 and J usage is TRBJ2-1; TCRdb picks TRBD1, but there is no DNA to check that call. This CDR3 comprises 13 residues. Germline values: CDR1 LNHDA, CDR2 SQIVND (reference sequence). The CDR3 sequence is CASTAQGANEQFF.

The chain recombines TRBV12-3 or TRBV12-4 with TRBJ2-2; TCRdb proposes TRBD1, but this gene call is untestable without DNA. This CDR3 has 15 amino acids. The CDR3 reads CASSPRPGTTGELFF.

The genes are TRBV4-2 and TRBJ2-7; TCRdb gives TRBD1 as the D gene, but with no DNA this cannot be confirmed. CDR3 length equals 16 residues. The germline V gene has CDR1 LGHNA and CDR2 YNFKEQ. CDR3 amino acids: CASSQEYDRSLYEQYF.

CDR3 region: CATSKSSGGPWTGELFF. This chain joins TRBV15 and TRBJ2-2; lacking DNA, the TRBD2 call made by TCRdb goes unchecked. Germline-derived CDR1 and CDR2 are LNHNV and YYDKDF (reference sequence). The CDR3 spans 17 residues.

This sequence joins TRBV6-6 and TRBJ1-1. Per the germline V gene, CDR1 is MNHNY and CDR2 is SVGAGI (reference sequence). There are 11 residues in the CDR3. Here the CDR3 reads CASSSPTEAFF.

The V and J genes are TRBV6-6 and TRBJ2-5. Germline V CDR1 and CDR2: MNHNY, SVGAGI (reference sequence). The CDR3 has 13 residues. The CDR3 reads CASSYSSVETQYF.

The chain recombines TRBV6-2 or TRBV6-3 with TRBJ1-1. CDR1 is MNHEY and CDR2 is SVGEGT in the germline V gene. The CDR3 extends over 11 amino acids. The CDR3 reads CASSYPSEAFF.

The V call is TRBV5-4, the J call TRBJ2-2; there is no DNA to check the TCRdb D call of TRBD2. The CDR3 totals 17 residues. Germline lookup yields CDR1 SGHNT and CDR2 YYREEE (reference sequence). CDR3 sequence reads: CASSSGLAGAGTGELFF.

The chain has TRBV6-5 and TRBJ1-4. Germline V gene sequence: CDR1 MNHEY, CDR2 SVGAGI. The CDR3 is 14 amino acids. The CDR3 region is CASSYSDAGEKLFF.

The chain has TRBV2 and TRBJ2-3; the TCRdb call, TRBD1, lacks DNA for checking. The CDR3 length is 16 residues. CDR1 SNHLY and CDR2 FYNNEI come from the germline V gene. The CDR3 reads CASSRSRTGNTDTQYF.

The chain uses TRBV19 and TRBJ2-7; the TRBD1 assignment by TCRdb is unverifiable without DNA. CDR3 length equals 15 residues. CDR1 LNHDA and CDR2 SQIVND come from the germline V gene (reference sequence). The CDR3 protein is CASRPGTGVSYEQYF.

This chain uses TRBV29-1 with TRBJ1-1. The CDR3 spans 12 residues. Germline loops: CDR1 SQVTM, CDR2 ANQGSEA. The CDR3 sequence: CSVEDYGTEAFF.

The rearrangement links TRBV29-1 to TRBJ1-1; TCRdb names TRBD1, which stays unverified in the absence of DNA. The CDR3 has 13 residues. Looked up from germline, CDR1 is SQVTM and CDR2 is ANQGSEA. The chain's CDR3 is CSVYTGQNTEAFF.

The CDR3 here is CASTPGQGHQPQHF. The chain has TRBV2 and TRBJ1-5; TCRdb indicates TRBD1, and absent DNA this call remains unverified. The CDR3 loop spans 14 amino acids. Per the germline V gene, CDR1 is SNHLY and CDR2 is FYNNEI.

V and J are TRBV7-3 and TRBJ1-1. Germline lookup yields CDR1 SGHTA and CDR2 FQGTGA. This CDR3 spans 15 amino acids. Here the CDR3 reads CASSPSPGVITEAFF.